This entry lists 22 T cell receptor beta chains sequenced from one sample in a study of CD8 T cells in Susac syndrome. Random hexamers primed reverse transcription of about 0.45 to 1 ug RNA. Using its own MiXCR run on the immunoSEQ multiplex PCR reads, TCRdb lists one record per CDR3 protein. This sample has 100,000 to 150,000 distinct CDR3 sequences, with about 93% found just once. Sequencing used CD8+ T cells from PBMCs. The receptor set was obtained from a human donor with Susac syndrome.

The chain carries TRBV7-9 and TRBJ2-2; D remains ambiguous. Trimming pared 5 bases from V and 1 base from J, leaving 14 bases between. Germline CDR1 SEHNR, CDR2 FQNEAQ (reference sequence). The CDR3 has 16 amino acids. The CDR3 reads CASSLPLFMNTGELFF. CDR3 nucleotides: TGTGCCAGCAGCCTTCCGCTATTCATGAACACCGGGGAGCTGTTTTTT.

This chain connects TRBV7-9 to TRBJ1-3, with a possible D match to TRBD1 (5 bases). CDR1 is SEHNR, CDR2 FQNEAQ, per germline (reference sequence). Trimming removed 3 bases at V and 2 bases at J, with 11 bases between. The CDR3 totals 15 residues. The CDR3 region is CASSFVLGPGNTIYF. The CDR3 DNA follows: TGTGCCAGCAGCTTCGTGCTGGGACCTGGAAACACCATATATTTT.

CDR3 region: CASSRGVQNGYTF. The CDR3 DNA reads as TGTGCCAGCAGCAGAGGGGTTCAGAATGGCTACACCTTC. The V gene is TRBV5-4, the J gene TRBJ1-2; a possible D gene is TRBD1 (5 bases). Germline V gene data show CDR1 as SGHNT and CDR2 as YYREEE (reference sequence). Trimming pared 4 bases from V and 6 bases from J, leaving 13 bases between. This CDR3 is built from 13 residues.

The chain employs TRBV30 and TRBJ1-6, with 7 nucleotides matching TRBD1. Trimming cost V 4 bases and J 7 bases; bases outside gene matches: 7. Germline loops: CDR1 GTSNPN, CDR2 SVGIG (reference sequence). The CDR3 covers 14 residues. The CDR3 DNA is TGTGCCTGGAATCCAGGGACAGCGAATTCACCCCTCCACTTT. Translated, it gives CAWNPGTANSPLHF.

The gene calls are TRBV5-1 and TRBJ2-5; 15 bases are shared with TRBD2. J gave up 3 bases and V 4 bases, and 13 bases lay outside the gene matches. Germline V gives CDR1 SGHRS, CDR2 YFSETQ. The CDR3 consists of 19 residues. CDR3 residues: CASSLHGTSGRILKETQYF. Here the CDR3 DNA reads TGCGCCAGCAGCCTGCATGGGACTAGCGGGAGGATACTGAAAGAGACCCAGTACTTC.

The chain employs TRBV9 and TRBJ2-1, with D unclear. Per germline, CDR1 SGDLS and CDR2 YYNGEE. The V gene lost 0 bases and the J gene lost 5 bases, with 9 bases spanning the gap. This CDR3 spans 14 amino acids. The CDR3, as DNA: TGTGCCAGCAGCGTAGAGTCCAGACACAATGAGCAGTTCTTC. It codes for CASSVESRHNEQFF.

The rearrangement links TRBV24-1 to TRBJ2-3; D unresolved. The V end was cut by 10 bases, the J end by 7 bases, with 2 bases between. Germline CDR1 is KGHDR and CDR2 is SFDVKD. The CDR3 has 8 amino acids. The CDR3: CATYTQYF. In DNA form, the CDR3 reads TGTGCCACTTATACGCAGTATTTT.

DNA for the CDR3: TGCGCCAGCAGCCCCCTCAGGGCCAATGAAGCTTTCTTT. It is translated as CASSPLRANEAFF. V and J are TRBV4-1 and TRBJ1-1, with D possibly being TRBD1 (5 bases). There are 13 residues in the CDR3. The ends were cut back, 4 bases at V and 7 bases at J, with 13 bases in the middle. Germline V gene lookup returns CDR1 MGHRA and CDR2 YSYEKL.

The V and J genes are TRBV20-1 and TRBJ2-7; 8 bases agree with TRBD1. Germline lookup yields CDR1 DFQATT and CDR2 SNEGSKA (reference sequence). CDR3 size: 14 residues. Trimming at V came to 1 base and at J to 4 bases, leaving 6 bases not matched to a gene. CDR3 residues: CSARGQDREYEQYF. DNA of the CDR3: TGCAGTGCTAGAGGCCAGGACAGGGAATACGAGCAGTACTTC.

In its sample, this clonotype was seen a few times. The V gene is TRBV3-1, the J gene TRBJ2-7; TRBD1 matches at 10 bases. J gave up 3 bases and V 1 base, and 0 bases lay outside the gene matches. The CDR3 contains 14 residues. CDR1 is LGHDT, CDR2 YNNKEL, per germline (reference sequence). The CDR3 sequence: CASSQGTGGYEQYF. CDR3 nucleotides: TGTGCCAGCAGCCAAGGGACAGGGGGCTACGAGCAGTACTTC.

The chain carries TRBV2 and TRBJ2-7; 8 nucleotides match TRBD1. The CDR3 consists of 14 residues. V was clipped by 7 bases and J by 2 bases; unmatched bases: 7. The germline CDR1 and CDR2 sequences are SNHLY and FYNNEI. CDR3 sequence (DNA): TGTGCCAGCACACCTGGACAGGGCCCCTACGAGCAGTACTTC. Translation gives CASTPGQGPYEQYF.

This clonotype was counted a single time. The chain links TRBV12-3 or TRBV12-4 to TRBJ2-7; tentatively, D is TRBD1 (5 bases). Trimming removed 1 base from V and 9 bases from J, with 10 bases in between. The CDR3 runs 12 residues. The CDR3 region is CASSLGQLAQYF. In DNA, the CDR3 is TGTGCCAGCAGTTTAGGACAGTTGGCGCAGTACTTC.

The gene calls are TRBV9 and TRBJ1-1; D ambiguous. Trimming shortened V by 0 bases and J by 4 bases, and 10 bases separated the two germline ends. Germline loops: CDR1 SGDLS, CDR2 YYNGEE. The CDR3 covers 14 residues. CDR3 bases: TGTGCCAGCAGCGTAGGGCCCCCGGGCACTGAAGCTTTCTTT. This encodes CASSVGPPGTEAFF.

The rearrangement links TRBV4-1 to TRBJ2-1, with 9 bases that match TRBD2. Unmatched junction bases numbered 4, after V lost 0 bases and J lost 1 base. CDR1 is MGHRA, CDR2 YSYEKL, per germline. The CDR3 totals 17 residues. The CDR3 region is CASSQEASGGSYNEQFF. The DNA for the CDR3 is TGCGCCAGCAGCCAAGAGGCGAGCGGGGGGTCCTACAATGAGCAGTTCTTC.

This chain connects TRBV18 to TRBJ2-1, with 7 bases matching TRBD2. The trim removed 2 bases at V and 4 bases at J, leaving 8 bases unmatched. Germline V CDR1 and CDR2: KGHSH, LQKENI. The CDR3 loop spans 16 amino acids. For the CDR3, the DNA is TGTGCCAGCTCACCAGGAGGGAGGGCCCTATACAATGAGCAGTTCTTC. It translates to CASSPGGRALYNEQFF.

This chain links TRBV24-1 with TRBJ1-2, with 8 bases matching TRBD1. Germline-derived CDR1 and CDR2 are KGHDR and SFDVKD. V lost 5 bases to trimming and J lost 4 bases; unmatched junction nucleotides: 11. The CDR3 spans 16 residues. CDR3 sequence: CATSGVRDRKSYGYTF. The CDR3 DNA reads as TGTGCCACCAGTGGCGTCCGGGACAGGAAAAGCTATGGCTACACCTTC.

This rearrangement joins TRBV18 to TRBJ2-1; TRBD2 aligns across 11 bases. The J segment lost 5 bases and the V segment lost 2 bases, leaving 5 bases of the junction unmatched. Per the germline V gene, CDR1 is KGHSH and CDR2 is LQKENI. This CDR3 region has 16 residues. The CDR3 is CASSPSELAGDNEQFF. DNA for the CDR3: TGTGCCAGCTCACCAAGCGAACTAGCGGGAGACAATGAGCAGTTCTTC.

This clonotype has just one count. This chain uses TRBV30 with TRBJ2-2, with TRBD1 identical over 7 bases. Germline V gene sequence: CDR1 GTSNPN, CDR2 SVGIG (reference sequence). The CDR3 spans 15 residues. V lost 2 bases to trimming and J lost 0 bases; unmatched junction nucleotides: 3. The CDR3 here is CAWSPDRANTGELFF. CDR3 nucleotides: TGTGCCTGGAGTCCCGACAGGGCGAACACCGGGGAGCTGTTTTTT.

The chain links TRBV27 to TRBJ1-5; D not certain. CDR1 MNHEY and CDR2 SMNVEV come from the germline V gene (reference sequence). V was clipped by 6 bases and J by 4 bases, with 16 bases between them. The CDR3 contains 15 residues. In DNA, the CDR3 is TGTGCCAGCAGCTGGATAGGGCAGATGAATCAGCCCCAGCATTTT. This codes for CASSWIGQMNQPQHF.

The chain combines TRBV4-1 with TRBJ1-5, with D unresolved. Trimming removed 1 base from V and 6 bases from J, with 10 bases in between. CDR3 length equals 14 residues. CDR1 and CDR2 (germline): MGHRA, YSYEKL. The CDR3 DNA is TGCGCCAGCAGCCAAGCCCTTATCGGTCAGCCCCAGCATTTT. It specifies CASSQALIGQPQHF.

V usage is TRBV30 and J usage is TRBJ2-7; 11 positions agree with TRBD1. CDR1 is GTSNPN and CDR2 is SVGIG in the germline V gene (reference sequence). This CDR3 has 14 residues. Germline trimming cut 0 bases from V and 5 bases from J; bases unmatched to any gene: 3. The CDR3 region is CAWSVGQGANEQYF. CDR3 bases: TGTGCCTGGAGTGTAGGACAGGGGGCGAACGAGCAGTACTTC.

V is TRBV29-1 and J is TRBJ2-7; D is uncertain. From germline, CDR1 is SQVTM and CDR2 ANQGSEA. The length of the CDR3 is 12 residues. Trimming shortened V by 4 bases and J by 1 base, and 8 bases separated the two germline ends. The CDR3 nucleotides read TGCAGCGTTGCTGGCGGATCCTACGAGCAGTACTTC. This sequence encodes CSVAGGSYEQYF.